The 28 T cell receptor beta chains reported below all come from one sample, sequenced in a study of blood T cell repertoires in COVID-19. Clones were sequenced by immunoSEQ multiplex PCR, and TCRdb holds only the in-frame ones, with some missing. This table has a few hundred thousand clones, roughly nine tenths appearing once. Sequences were obtained from PBMCs or T cells enriched from blood (not recorded which). Receptor source: a man aged 18 to 29 who had recovered from COVID-19.

V usage is TRBV2 and J usage is TRBJ1-1, with TRBD1 as a possible D gene (6 bases). V lost 4 bases and J 0 bases, leaving 15 bases between the germline ends. The CDR3 consists of 16 residues. Per the germline V gene, CDR1 is SNHLY and CDR2 is FYNNEI. For the CDR3, the DNA is TGTGCCAGCAGTGTTGGGGGCGGAATGATGAACACTGAAGCTTTCTTT. This translates into CASSVGGGMMNTEAFF.

The chain uses TRBV28 and TRBJ1-2; 8 positions agree with TRBD1. After removal of 1 base from V and 8 bases from J, the junction contained 6 bases not matched to a gene. The CDR3 totals 14 residues. Germline V gene data show CDR1 as MDHEN and CDR2 as SYDVKM. The CDR3 protein is CASSLFSGGDGYTF. CDR3 sequence (DNA): TGTGCCAGCAGTTTATTTTCAGGGGGCGACGGCTACACCTTC.

V and J are TRBV18 and TRBJ2-1, with D possibly being TRBD2 (6 bases). This CDR3 is 15 amino acids long. CDR1 is KGHSH, CDR2 LQKENI, per germline. Trimming left V 0 bases short and J 1 base short, with 7 bases between. The CDR3 region has the DNA TGTGCCAGCTCACCACCCAGCGGGTCCTACAATGAGCAGTTCTTC. Translated: CASSPPSGSYNEQFF.

CDR3 in DNA: TGTGCCAGCAGTCGGAGCACAGATACGCAGTATTTT. It yields the protein CASSRSTDTQYF. V gene TRBV12-3 or TRBV12-4 combines with J gene TRBJ2-3; D gene ambiguous. The CDR3 extends over 12 amino acids. V lost 5 bases and J lost 0, with 3 bases in between.

This chain connects TRBV27 to TRBJ2-1, with a possible D match to TRBD2 (6 bases). Germline V gene sequence: CDR1 MNHEY, CDR2 SMNVEV (reference sequence). Trimming removed 6 bases from V and 9 bases from J, with 24 bases in between. This CDR3 is built from 16 residues. This CDR3 reads CASRRMRDFPSGEQFF. In DNA form, the CDR3 reads TGTGCCAGCAGGCGGATGCGGGACTTCCCTTCGGGTGAGCAGTTCTTC.

This clone has only one observation. The chain carries TRBV4-2 and TRBJ2-1; 10 nucleotides agree with TRBD2. This CDR3 is 18 amino acids long. The trim removed 7 bases at V and 2 bases at J, leaving 14 bases unmatched. Germline assignment: CDR1 LGHNA and CDR2 YNFKEQ. Here the CDR3 DNA reads TGTGCCAGCACCCCGGATAGCGGGAGGCCAGACGCCTACAATGAGCAGTTCTTC. Amino acid sequence: CASTPDSGRPDAYNEQFF.

J is TRBJ1-1 and V is TRBV7-9, with 10 bases fitting TRBD1. V was clipped by 6 bases and J by 8 bases; unmatched bases: 15. Germline V CDR1 and CDR2: SEHNR, FQNEAQ (reference sequence). This CDR3 is built from 16 residues. The CDR3 DNA follows: TGTGCCAGCAGTTTGACCCGGGACAGGGGCCTTGACGAAGCTTTCTTT. Its translation is CASSLTRDRGLDEAFF.

With regard to this clone: Additional DNA sequences in this sample encode the identical CDR3. The chain links TRBV7-9 to TRBJ1-2, with D unclear. Germline V lookup: CDR1 SEHNR, CDR2 FQNEAQ (reference sequence). The CDR3 spans 12 residues. Trimming removed 1 base from V and 4 bases from J, with 4 bases in between. CDR3 bases: TGTGCCAGCAGCTTAGATAGCTATGGCTACACCTTC. Protein product: CASSLDSYGYTF.

The chain's CDR3 is CASSRDRLSNQPQHF. In nucleotides, the CDR3 is TGTGCCAGCAGTCGGGACAGGCTTAGCAATCAGCCCCAGCATTTT. The rearrangement uses TRBV27 and TRBJ1-5; 8 bases match TRBD1. With 5 bases clipped from V and 0 bases from J, the junction kept 3 bases outside the gene matches. Germline values: CDR1 MNHEY, CDR2 SMNVEV (reference sequence). CDR3 size: 15 residues.

This clone has a single count. This chain uses TRBV3-1 (or the pseudogene TRBV3-2) with TRBJ2-2; D is unclear. CDR1 and CDR2 from the germline V gene are LGHDT and YNNKEL (reference sequence). This CDR3 has 12 residues. V was shortened by 3 bases and J by 5 bases, with 4 bases between the two germline ends. For the CDR3, the DNA is TGTGCCAGCAGCCACCGTACCGGGGAGCTGTTTTTT. Residues: CASSHRTGELFF.

CDR3 nucleotides: TGTGCCAGTAGTGGGGCTAGCGGGAACACCGGGGAGCTGTTTTTT. It translates to CASSGASGNTGELFF. The chain carries TRBV19 and TRBJ2-2; 7 bases fit TRBD2. In germline, CDR1 is LNHDA, CDR2 SQIVND (reference sequence). Unmatched junction bases numbered 4, after V lost 5 bases and J lost 1 base. This CDR3 region has 15 residues. Together with reference TRBV19 and TRBJ2-2, the CDR3 gives the full variable domain: DGGITQSPKYLFRKEGQNVTLSCEQNLNHDAMYWYRQDPGQGLRLIYYSQIVNDFQKGDIAEGYSVSREKKESFPLTVTSAQKNPTAFYLCASSGASGNTGELFFGEGSRLTVL.

The J gene is TRBJ2-3, the V gene TRBV5-1; 9 nucleotides agree with TRBD2. The CDR3 spans 14 residues. Germline values: CDR1 SGHRS, CDR2 YFSETQ. J gave up 3 bases and V 3 bases, and 2 bases lay outside the gene matches. CDR3 bases: TGCGCCAGCAGCTCTCTAGCGGGAACAGATACGCAGTATTTT. Translated, it gives CASSSLAGTDTQYF. The variable domain in full, with the rest retrieved from reference TRBV5-1 and TRBJ2-3, is KAGVTQTPRYLIKTRGQQVTLSCSPISGHRSVSWYQQTPGQGLQFLFEYFSETQRNKGNFPGRFSGRQFSNSRSEMNVSTLELGDSALYLCASSSLAGTDTQYFGPGTRLTVL.

This clone was detected only once. For the CDR3, the DNA is TGTGCCAGCAGTTACGGAGCGGGGTCTGGGGCCAACGTCCTGACTTTC. Its protein is CASSYGAGSGANVLTF. This rearrangement joins TRBV6-2 or TRBV6-3 to TRBJ2-6; 7 bases match TRBD2. Germline V gives CDR1 MNHEY, CDR2 SVGEGT. This CDR3 has 16 residues. With V trimmed by 2 bases and J by 1 base, 2 bases remained unmatched.

This chain joins TRBV30 and TRBJ1-2; D is unclear. Trimming took 4 bases from V and 7 from J, leaving 10 bases between them. CDR1 is GTSNPN, CDR2 SVGIG, per germline (reference sequence). The CDR3 has 11 residues. This CDR3 is CAWTNRIGYTF. The CDR3, as DNA: TGTGCCTGGACGAACAGAATTGGCTACACCTTC. Full variable domain (rest looked up from reference TRBV30 and TRBJ1-2): SQTIHQWPATLVQPVGSPLSLECTVEGTSNPNLYWYRQAAGRGLQLLFYSVGIGQISSEVPQNLSASRPQDRQFILSSKKLLLSDSGFYLCAWTNRIGYTFGSGTRLTVV.

The V call is TRBV5-4, the J call TRBJ2-7; 10 bases are shared with TRBD2. This CDR3 has 15 residues. Germline V gives CDR1 SGHNT, CDR2 YYREEE (reference sequence). V lost 4 bases to trimming and J lost 0 bases; unmatched junction nucleotides: 4. The CDR3 DNA is TGTGCCAGCAGCCTTCAGCGGGGGGGCTCCTACGAGCAGTACTTC. Encoded protein: CASSLQRGGSYEQYF.

The V call is TRBV6-5, the J call TRBJ2-1; a weak D match, TRBD1 (6 bases). Germline V gives CDR1 MNHEY, CDR2 SVGAGI. There are 11 residues in the CDR3. Trimming shortened V by 7 bases and J by 12 bases, and 13 bases separated the two germline ends. CDR3 coding DNA: TGTGCCAGCAACTACGGGACAACGCAGTTCTTC. Translation: CASNYGTTQFF.

The rearrangement uses TRBV27 and TRBJ2-1; 7 bases line up with TRBD1. The CDR3 extends over 15 amino acids. The germline V gene encodes CDR1 MNHEY and CDR2 SMNVEV (reference sequence). The trim removed 7 bases at V and 7 bases at J, leaving 13 bases unmatched. The CDR3 protein is CASTIGTGVRNEQFF. CDR3 bases: TGTGCCAGCACGATCGGTACAGGGGTGAGGAATGAGCAGTTCTTC.

This clone appeared once. The rearrangement joins TRBV5-8 to TRBJ2-5, with TRBD2 identical over 8 bases. CDR3 length equals 15 residues. CDR1 and CDR2 (germline): SGHTS, YDEGEE. The ends lost 3 bases at V and 5 bases at J; junction bases unmatched: 9. The CDR3 loop reads CASSWGAGEGETQYF. The CDR3 DNA is TGTGCCAGCAGCTGGGGAGCGGGAGAGGGGGAGACCCAGTACTTC.

The rearrangement joins TRBV7-2 to TRBJ1-5, with D maybe TRBD1 (5 bases). Germline V CDR1 and CDR2: SGHTA, FQGNSA. The V end lost 1 base, the J end lost 6 bases, and 10 bases lay between the germline ends. The CDR3 has 14 residues. CDR3 bases: TGTGCCAGCAGCTTAGGACAGCCCAGTCAGCCCCAGCATTTT. As protein: CASSLGQPSQPQHF.

The rearrangement joins TRBV6-2 or TRBV6-3 to TRBJ1-1; D is possibly TRBD1 (5 bases). Germline CDR1 and CDR2: MNHEY and SVGEGT. V gave up 5 bases and J gave up 7 bases, with 8 bases separating them. The CDR3 is 11 amino acids. This CDR3 reads CASSRTLEAFF. The CDR3, as DNA: TGTGCCAGCAGTAGGACACTTGAAGCTTTCTTT.

The V gene is TRBV4-2, the J gene TRBJ2-1; 14 nucleotides line up with TRBD2. Germline CDR1 LGHNA, CDR2 YNFKEQ. The J segment lost 12 bases and the V segment lost 1 base, leaving 2 bases of the junction unmatched. This CDR3 spans 14 amino acids. The CDR3 region has the DNA TGTGCCAGCAGCCAAGGACTAGCGGGGGGGCCGCAGTTCTTC. Its protein product is CASSQGLAGGPQFF.

This sequence joins TRBV5-1 and TRBJ1-2, with TRBD1 identical over 7 bases. Germline assignment: CDR1 SGHRS and CDR2 YFSETQ. This CDR3 is built from 14 residues. J lost 5 bases, V lost 4 bases, and 8 bases had no gene match. CDR3 sequence (DNA): TGCGCCAGCAGCGAACCGGGACAGCCTTATGGCTACACCTTC. It translates to CASSEPGQPYGYTF.

This sequence joins TRBV9 and TRBJ1-2, with a possible D match to TRBD1 (5 bases). Trimming stripped 4 bases from V and 3 bases from J, with 16 bases between. The germline CDR1 and CDR2 sequences are SGDLS and YYNGEE. This CDR3 contains 15 residues. The CDR3 DNA reads as TGTGCCAGCAGCACCCAACTCGACAGACACTATGGCTACACCTTC. Its translation: CASSTQLDRHYGYTF.

V usage is TRBV18 and J usage is TRBJ2-5; 8 nucleotides align to TRBD1. The CDR3 extends over 15 amino acids. The germline V gene has CDR1 KGHSH and CDR2 LQKENI. With V trimmed by 2 bases and J by 7 bases, 9 bases remained unmatched. Here the CDR3 reads CASSPKPGTGGTQYF. CDR3 nucleotide sequence: TGTGCCAGCTCACCAAAACCCGGGACAGGCGGGACCCAGTACTTC.

This sequence joins TRBV10-3 and TRBJ1-6; D not certain. This CDR3 contains 17 residues. The germline V gene has CDR1 ENHRY and CDR2 SYGVKD. V was trimmed by 2 bases and J by 0 bases, leaving 11 bases between them. The CDR3 loop is CAISEAGTSSYNSPLHF. As DNA, the CDR3 is TGTGCCATCAGTGAGGCAGGAACAAGCTCCTATAATTCACCCCTCCACTTT.

The chain links TRBV19 to TRBJ2-7, with 7 bases matching TRBD1. The germline gives CDR1 LNHDA, CDR2 SQIVND (reference sequence). V was pared by 5 bases and J by 4 bases, with 8 bases of the junction left unmatched. This CDR3 comprises 14 residues. As DNA, the CDR3 is TGTGCCAGTAGTCCTGACAGGGAAAAATACGAGCAGTACTTC. This encodes CASSPDREKYEQYF. Looking up the rest from reference TRBV19 and TRBJ2-7 gives the full variable domain: DGGITQSPKYLFRKEGQNVTLSCEQNLNHDAMYWYRQDPGQGLRLIYYSQIVNDFQKGDIAEGYSVSREKKESFPLTVTSAQKNPTAFYLCASSPDREKYEQYFGPGTRLTVT.

The chain links TRBV7-2 to TRBJ2-2, with D possibly matching TRBD1 (5 bases). The CDR3 is made up of 14 amino acids. Trimming pared 2 bases from V and 4 bases from J, leaving 8 bases between. The germline gives CDR1 SGHTA, CDR2 FQGNSA. The CDR3 spells CASSLPRVTGELFF. The CDR3 DNA reads as TGTGCCAGCAGCTTACCCAGGGTCACCGGGGAGCTGTTTTTT.

The chain is built from TRBV6-5 and TRBJ1-5; D not resolved. The CDR3 covers 15 residues. Germline V lookup: CDR1 MNHEY, CDR2 SVGAGI. The V end lost 0 bases, the J end lost 7 bases, and 13 bases lay between the germline ends. CDR3: CASSYSAVSGQPQHF. The CDR3 nucleotides read TGTGCCAGCAGTTACTCGGCGGTTTCGGGACAGCCCCAGCATTTT.